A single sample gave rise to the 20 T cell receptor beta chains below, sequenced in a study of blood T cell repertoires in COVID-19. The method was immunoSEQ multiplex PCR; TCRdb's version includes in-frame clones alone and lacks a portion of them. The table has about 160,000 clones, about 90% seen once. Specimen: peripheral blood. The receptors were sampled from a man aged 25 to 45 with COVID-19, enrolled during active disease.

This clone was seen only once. The CDR3 DNA sequence: TGTGCCAGCAGCACCTCTCAAGAGCTGCAAGAGACCCAGTACTTC. This encodes CASSTSQELQETQYF. The chain combines TRBV28 with TRBJ2-5, with D hard to call. The CDR3 spans 15 residues. V shed 6 bases and J shed 2 bases, with 16 bases lying between them. The germline V gene encodes CDR1 MDHEN and CDR2 SYDVKM.

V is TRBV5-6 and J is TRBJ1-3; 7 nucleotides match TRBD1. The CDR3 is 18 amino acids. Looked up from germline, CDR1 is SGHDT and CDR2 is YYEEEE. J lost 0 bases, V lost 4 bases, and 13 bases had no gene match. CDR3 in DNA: TGTGCCAGCAGCCCAACCCTGCGACAGGGTAACTCTGGAAACACCATATATTTT. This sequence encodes CASSPTLRQGNSGNTIYF.

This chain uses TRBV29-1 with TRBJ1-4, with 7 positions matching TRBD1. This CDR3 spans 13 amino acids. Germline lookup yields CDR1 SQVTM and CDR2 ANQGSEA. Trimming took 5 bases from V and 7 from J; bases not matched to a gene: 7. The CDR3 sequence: CSVLTGSFEKLFF. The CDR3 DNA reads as TGCAGCGTTTTGACAGGGAGTTTTGAAAAACTGTTTTTT.

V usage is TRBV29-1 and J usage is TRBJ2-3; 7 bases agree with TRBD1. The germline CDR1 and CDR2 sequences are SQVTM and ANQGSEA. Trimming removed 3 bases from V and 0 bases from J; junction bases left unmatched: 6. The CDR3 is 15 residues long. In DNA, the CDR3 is TGCAGCGTTGACCAGCCGGGACAGAGCACAGATACGCAGTATTTT. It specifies CSVDQPGQSTDTQYF.

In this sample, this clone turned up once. CDR3: CASSAPEQGEAFF. The DNA for the CDR3 is TGTGCCAGCAGCGCCCCGGAACAGGGTGAAGCTTTCTTT. The chain has TRBV9 and TRBJ1-1; TRBD1 is a possible D gene (6 bases). In germline, CDR1 is SGDLS, CDR2 YYNGEE. The CDR3 runs to 13 residues. The V and J ends lost 3 bases and 7 bases respectively, with 13 bases between them.

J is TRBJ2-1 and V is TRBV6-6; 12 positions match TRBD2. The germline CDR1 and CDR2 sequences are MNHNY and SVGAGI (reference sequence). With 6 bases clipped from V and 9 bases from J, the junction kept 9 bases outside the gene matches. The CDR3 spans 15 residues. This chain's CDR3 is CASRTLTSGSGEQFF. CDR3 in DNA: TGTGCCAGCAGGACCCTGACTAGCGGGAGCGGTGAGCAGTTCTTC.

The CDR3 DNA sequence: TGTGCCACCAGCAGAGAGACTAGCGGAACCTACGAGCAGTACTTC. This codes for CATSRETSGTYEQYF. The chain joins TRBV15 to TRBJ2-7; TRBD2 agrees at 9 bases. Trimming took 0 bases from V and 2 from J; bases not matched to a gene: 2. The CDR3 has 15 residues. CDR1 and CDR2 (germline): LNHNV, YYDKDF (reference sequence).

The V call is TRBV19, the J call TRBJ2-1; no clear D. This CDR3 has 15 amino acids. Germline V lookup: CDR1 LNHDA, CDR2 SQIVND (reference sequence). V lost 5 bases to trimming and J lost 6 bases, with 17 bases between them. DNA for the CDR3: TGTGCCAGTAGTCACCGGGTCCAATTACTCAATGAGCAGTTCTTC. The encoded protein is CASSHRVQLLNEQFF.

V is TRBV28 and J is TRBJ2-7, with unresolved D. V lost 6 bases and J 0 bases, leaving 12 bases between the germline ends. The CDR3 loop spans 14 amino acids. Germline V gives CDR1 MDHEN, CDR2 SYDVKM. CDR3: CASSSTGYSYEQYF. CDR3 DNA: TGTGCCAGCAGCTCAACCGGTTACTCCTACGAGCAGTACTTC.

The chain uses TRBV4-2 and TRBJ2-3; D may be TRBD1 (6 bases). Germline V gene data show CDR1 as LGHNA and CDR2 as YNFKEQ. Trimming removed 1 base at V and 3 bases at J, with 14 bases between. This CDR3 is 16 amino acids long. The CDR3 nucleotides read TGTGCCAGCAGCCAAGTTGTCGGTCAGGGGACAGATACGCAGTATTTT. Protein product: CASSQVVGQGTDTQYF.

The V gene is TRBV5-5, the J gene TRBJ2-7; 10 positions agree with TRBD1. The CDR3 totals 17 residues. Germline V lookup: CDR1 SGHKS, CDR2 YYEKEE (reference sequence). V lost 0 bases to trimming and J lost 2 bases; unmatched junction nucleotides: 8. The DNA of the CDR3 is TGTGCCAGCAGCTTGGAAGGGGGACAGGGGTGGCCCTACGAGCAGTACTTC. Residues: CASSLEGGQGWPYEQYF.

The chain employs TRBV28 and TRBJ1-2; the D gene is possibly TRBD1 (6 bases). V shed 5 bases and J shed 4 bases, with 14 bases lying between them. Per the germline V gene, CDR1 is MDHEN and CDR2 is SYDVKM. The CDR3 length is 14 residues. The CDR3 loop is CASSPPGQTYGYTF. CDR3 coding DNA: TGTGCCAGCAGTCCACCCGGACAGACCTATGGCTACACCTTC.

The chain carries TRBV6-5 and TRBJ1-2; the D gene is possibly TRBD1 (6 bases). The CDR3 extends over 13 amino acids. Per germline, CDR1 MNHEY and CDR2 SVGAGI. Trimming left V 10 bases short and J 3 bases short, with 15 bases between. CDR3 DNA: TGTGCCACCGGGGGGGGCAAGGACTATGGCTACACCTTC. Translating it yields CATGGGKDYGYTF.

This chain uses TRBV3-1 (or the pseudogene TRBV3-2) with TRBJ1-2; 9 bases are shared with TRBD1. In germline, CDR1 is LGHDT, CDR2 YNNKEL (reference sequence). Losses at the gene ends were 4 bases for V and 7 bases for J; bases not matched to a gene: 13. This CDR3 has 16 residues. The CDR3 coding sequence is TGTGCCAGCAGCCCGCCCCCGGGACAGGGATTTGGTGGCTACACCTTC. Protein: CASSPPPGQGFGGYTF.

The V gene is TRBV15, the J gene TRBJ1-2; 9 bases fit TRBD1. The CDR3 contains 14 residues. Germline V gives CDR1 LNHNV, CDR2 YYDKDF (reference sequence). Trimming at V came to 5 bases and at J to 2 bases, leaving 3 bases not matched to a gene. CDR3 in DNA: TGTGCCACCAGCCCCGGGACAGGGAACTATGGCTACACCTTC. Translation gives CATSPGTGNYGYTF.

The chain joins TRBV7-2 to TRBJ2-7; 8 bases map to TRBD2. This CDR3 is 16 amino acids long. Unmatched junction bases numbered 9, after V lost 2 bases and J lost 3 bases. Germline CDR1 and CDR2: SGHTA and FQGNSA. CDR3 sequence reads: CASSLSPGLGFYEQYF. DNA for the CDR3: TGTGCCAGCAGCTTATCTCCGGGACTAGGGTTCTACGAGCAGTACTTC.

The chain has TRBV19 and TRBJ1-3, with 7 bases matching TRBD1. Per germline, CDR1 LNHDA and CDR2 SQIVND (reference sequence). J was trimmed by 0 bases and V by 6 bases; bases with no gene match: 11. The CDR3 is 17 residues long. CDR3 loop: CASRGEQEGASGNTIYF. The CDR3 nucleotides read TGTGCCAGTAGAGGGGAGCAGGAGGGGGCCTCTGGAAACACCATATATTTT. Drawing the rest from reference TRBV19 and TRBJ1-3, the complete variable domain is DGGITQSPKYLFRKEGQNVTLSCEQNLNHDAMYWYRQDPGQGLRLIYYSQIVNDFQKGDIAEGYSVSREKKESFPLTVTSAQKNPTAFYLCASRGEQEGASGNTIYFGEGSWLTVV.

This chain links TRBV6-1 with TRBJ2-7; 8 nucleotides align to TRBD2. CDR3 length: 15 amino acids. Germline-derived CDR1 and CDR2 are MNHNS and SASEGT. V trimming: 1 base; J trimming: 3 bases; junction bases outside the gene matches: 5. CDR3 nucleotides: TGTGCCAGCAGTGAAGGACTAGCGTTTAACTACGAGCAGTACTTC. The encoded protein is CASSEGLAFNYEQYF.

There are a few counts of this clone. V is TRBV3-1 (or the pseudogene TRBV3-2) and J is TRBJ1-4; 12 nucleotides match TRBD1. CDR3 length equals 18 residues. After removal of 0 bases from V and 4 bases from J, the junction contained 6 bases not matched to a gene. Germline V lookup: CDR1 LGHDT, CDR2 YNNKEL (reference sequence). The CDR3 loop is CASSQDLGDRGLNEKLFF. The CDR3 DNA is TGTGCCAGCAGCCAAGATTTGGGGGACAGGGGGCTTAATGAAAAACTGTTTTTT.

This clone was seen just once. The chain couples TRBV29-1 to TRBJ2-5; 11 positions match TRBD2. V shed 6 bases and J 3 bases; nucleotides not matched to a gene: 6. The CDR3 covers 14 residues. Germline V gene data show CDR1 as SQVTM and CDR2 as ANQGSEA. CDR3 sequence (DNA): TGCAGCGTGGACGGGACTAGCGGAAAAGAGACCCAGTACTTC. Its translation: CSVDGTSGKETQYF. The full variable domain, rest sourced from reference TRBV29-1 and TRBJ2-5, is SAVISQKPSRDICQRGTSLTIQCQVDSQVTMMFWYRQQPGQSLTLIATANQGSEATYESGFVIDKFPISRPNLTFSTLTVSNMSPEDSSIYLCSVDGTSGKETQYFGPGTRLLVL.